Included here is one T cell receptor beta chain sequence, with context. It lacks a known antigen. No base-level quality is on record; no much larger clone is a single base apart. Samples from volunteer blood donors who had recovered from COVID-19 were contributed by a second Seattle source. The collaborating institutions used their own protocols to collect whole blood in K2EDTA tubes. For TCRbeta analysis, collaborators shipped samples as frozen whole blood, isolated PBMCs, or DNA extracted from either of those sample types. TCRbeta CDR3 regions were amplified from genomic DNA using the immunoSEQ Assay, a bias-controlled multiplex PCR. Turning to the authors' computational methods: Nucleated cell counts per sample were estimated from amplification of reference gene primers within the assay. To quantify the absolute abundance of each unique TCRbeta CDR3 rearrangement, sequence reads were collapsed and filtered. For each sample, productive Simpson clonality was calculated by taking the square root of Simpson's diversity index across productive rearrangements. What TCRdb holds here is the immuneACCESS table cut down to in-frame rearrangements. Part of the clones is not present; checked against another copy, under half of the missing clones reflect an unresolved V gene, and the others are unexplained. V and J calls and clone size are given by that table; D and trimming were obtained from the DNA. A total of hundreds of thousands of clones appear in this sample, about 86% of them only once. Approximately 6.2% of the sample belongs to the ten largest clones.

The data were obtained in a study of blood T cell repertoires in COVID-19 (dated by TCRdb to 2018 to 2020). Turning to the overall study: Samples covering the acute and convalescent phases of COVID-19 were provided by collaborators in the United States, Italy and Spain. HLA class I and class II types, where available, came from metadata supplied by the sample provider rather than from assay-based typing. The dataset comprised deeply sampled blood TCRbeta repertoires from subjects exposed to, actively infected with, or recovered from COVID-19. Samples were obtained from the ongoing ImmuneRACE study (first 160 participants) and from 950 to 1,500 subjects provided by 6 global collaborators. A freely available public database, intended as a resource for researchers studying the immune response to SARS-CoV-2, is where the repertoires were released. The material from the prospective study consisted of cDNA or gDNA derived from T cells, B-cell-depleted T cells, or PBMCs. The sample metadata nearly always contained a de-identified subject ID, COVID-19 status, age in years and sex.

Here is what the overall study found, with its caveats: The amount of clinical and demographic metadata varied by source and participant and was provided uncurated.

The sample taken for sequencing was peripheral blood. This clonotype was sampled from a man aged 55 to 70 who had recovered from COVID-19.

The DNA reads as follows: TGCGCCAGCACCTTGAGAGGCGCACGTCTACGGGGGAGAGAGAACACCGGGGAGCTGTTTTTT. Translated, this gives CASTLRGARLRGRENTGELFF. The V gene is TRBV10-1 and the J gene is TRBJ2-2; a weak D assignment points to TRBD2 (6 bases agree). V loses 7 bases, J loses 1 base, and the germline ends lie 31 bases apart. The CDR3 covers 21 residues, taking in both the cysteine and the phenylalanine. The entry retains the CDR3 DNA only, 63 bases that are in frame from base 1. The germline V gene (reference sequence) provides CDR1 WNHNN and CDR2 SYGVQD.